The sequence of this T cell receptor (beta chain) was determined in a study of OX40 agonist ivuxolimab in advanced cancers. Study-level information: Previous treatment with anti-PD-1, anti-PD-L1 or anti-CTLA-4 therapy was allowed; over 35% had received some.

Profiled with immunoSEQ multiplex PCR; TCRdb holds only in-frame clones, not every one. The sample holds roughly 13,000 clones; 80% to 95% are singletons and the top ten take roughly 68%. CDR1 SGDLS and CDR2 YYNGEE come from the germline V gene. This CDR3 is 14 amino acids long. Trimming stripped 0 bases from V and 8 bases from J, with 12 bases between. The sampling schedule covered blood at baseline, cycle 4 day 1, and cycle 7 day 1. The chain couples TRBV9 to TRBJ2-1; D is unclear. The sequence came from an adult with an advanced solid tumor such as melanoma, head and neck, liver or kidney cancer. This specimen consisted of CD4+ or CD8+ T cells sorted from blood, obtained in a trial of the OX40 agonist ivuxolimab. Written as DNA, the CDR3 is TGTGCCAGCAGCGTAGAGCCCGAGATGGATGAGCAGTTCTTC. Protein product: CASSVEPEMDEQFF.